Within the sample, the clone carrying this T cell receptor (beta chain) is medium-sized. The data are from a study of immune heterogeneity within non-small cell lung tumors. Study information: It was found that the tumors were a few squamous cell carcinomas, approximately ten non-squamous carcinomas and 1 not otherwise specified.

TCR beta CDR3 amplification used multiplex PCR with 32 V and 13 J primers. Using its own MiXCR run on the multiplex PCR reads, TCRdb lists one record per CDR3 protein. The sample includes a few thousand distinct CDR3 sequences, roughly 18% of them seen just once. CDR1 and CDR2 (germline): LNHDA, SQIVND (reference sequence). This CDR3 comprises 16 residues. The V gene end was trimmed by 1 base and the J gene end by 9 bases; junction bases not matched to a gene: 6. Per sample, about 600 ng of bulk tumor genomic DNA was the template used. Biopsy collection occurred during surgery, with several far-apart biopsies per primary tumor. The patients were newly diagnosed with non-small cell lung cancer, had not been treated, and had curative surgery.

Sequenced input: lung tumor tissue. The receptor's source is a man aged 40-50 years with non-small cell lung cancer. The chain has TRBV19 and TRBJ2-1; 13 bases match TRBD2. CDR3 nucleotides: TGTGCCAGTAGTATAGTCCCGACTAGCGGGGGGTTTGAGCAGTTCTTC. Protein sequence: CASSIVPTSGGFEQFF.